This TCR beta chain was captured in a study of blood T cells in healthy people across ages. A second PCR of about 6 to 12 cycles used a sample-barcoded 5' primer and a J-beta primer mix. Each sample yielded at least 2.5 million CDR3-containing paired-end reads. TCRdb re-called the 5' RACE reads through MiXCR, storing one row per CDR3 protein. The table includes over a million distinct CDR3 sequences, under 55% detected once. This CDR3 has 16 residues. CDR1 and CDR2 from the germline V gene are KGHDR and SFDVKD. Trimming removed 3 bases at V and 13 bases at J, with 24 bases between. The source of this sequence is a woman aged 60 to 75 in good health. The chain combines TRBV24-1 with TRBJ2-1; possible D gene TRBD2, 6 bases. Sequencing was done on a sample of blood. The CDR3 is CATSDPNRGSRETQFF. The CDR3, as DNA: TGTGCCACCAGTGATCCTAACCGGGGGTCAAGGGAGACCCAGTTCTTC.